Each of the 18 T cell receptor beta chains below was sequenced from the same sample in a study of response to subunit inactivated influenza vaccine. TCRdb independently ran MiXCR on the RT-PCR reads; one entry per CDR3 protein. The sample has 500,000 or so distinct CDR3 sequences, approximately 11% seen once. This material consisted of PBMCs from blood, taken about 6 weeks after vaccination. These receptors all stem from a man aged 50 to 60 who received an inactivated influenza vaccine.

In the case of this clonotype: At one boundary the junction diverges from the germline segment, which might be a read error. The chain carries TRBV11-2 and TRBJ2-3; tentative D call: TRBD1 (5 bases). From germline, CDR1 is SGHAT and CDR2 FQNNGV. The length of the CDR3 is 13 residues. The CDR3 sequence: CTSSLVLGRTQYF. The CDR3 nucleotides read TGTACCAGCAGCCTCGTTTTGGGGCGAACGCAGTATTTT.

The gene calls are TRBV7-9 and TRBJ2-2; D unresolved. Per germline, CDR1 SEHNR and CDR2 FQNEAQ (reference sequence). The CDR3 sequence is 15 residues long. The germline V and J ends were trimmed by 5 bases and 3 bases, with 13 bases remaining between them. This chain's CDR3 is CASSPSFGDTGELFF. The CDR3 region has the DNA TGTGCCAGCAGCCCCAGCTTTGGAGACACCGGGGAGCTGTTTTTT.

This clonotype was seen more than once but under ten times. The chain couples TRBV29-1 to TRBJ1-1; D is unclear. This CDR3 comprises 13 residues. Trimming took off 0 bases at V and 6 bases at J, with 11 bases between the two ends. The germline V gene has CDR1 SQVTM and CDR2 ANQGSEA. In nucleotides, the CDR3 is TGCAGCGTTGAAGAAACGGGAGGAGCTGAAGCTTTCTTT. This codes for CSVEETGGAEAFF.

V usage is TRBV12-3 or TRBV12-4 and J usage is TRBJ2-7; D possibly corresponds to TRBD2 (6 bases). V lost 5 bases, J lost 7 bases, and 12 bases lay in between. The CDR3 is 12 amino acids. DNA for the CDR3: TGTGCCAGCAGTCCCGATCGGGGGGAGCAGTACTTC. Amino acids: CASSPDRGEQYF.

The chain couples TRBV7-2 to TRBJ2-7, with TRBD2 identical over 11 bases. Looked up from germline, CDR1 is SGHTA and CDR2 is FQGNSA. The CDR3 is 15 residues long. With 6 bases clipped from V and 3 bases from J, the junction kept 7 bases outside the gene matches. CDR3 DNA sequence: TGTGCCAGCAGTTCGACTAGCGGGACCAACTACGAGCAGTACTTC. Its protein product is CASSSTSGTNYEQYF.

V gene TRBV27 combines with J gene TRBJ2-1; 8 positions match TRBD2. Germline V gives CDR1 MNHEY, CDR2 SMNVEV (reference sequence). CDR3 size: 15 residues. The ends lost 4 bases at V and 8 bases at J; junction bases unmatched: 10. The CDR3 reads CASSSLDGRGDEQFF. CDR3 sequence (DNA): TGTGCCAGCAGTTCCCTGGACGGGAGGGGTGATGAGCAGTTCTTC.

CDR3 nucleotides: TGTGCCAGCAGTGGGAACGGGGCGAACTATCTTGGCTACACCTTC. Its protein is CASSGNGANYLGYTF. The gene calls are TRBV27 and TRBJ1-2, with TRBD1 as a possible D gene (5 bases). There are 15 residues in the CDR3. From germline, CDR1 is MNHEY and CDR2 SMNVEV (reference sequence). V shed 5 bases and J shed 7 bases, with 20 bases lying between them.

The rearrangement uses TRBV5-1 and TRBJ2-7; D might be TRBD1 (6 bases). Germline CDR1 and CDR2: SGHRS and YFSETQ. Trimming cost V 0 bases and J 6 bases, with 19 bases left between them. The CDR3 has 16 residues. CDR3 coding DNA: TGCGCCAGCAGCTTGGTCCCTGGACAGTCTTCGGTCGAGCAGTACTTC. It specifies CASSLVPGQSSVEQYF.

This chain uses TRBV7-9 with TRBJ2-3; TRBD2 matches at 12 bases. The length of the CDR3 is 15 residues. Trimming cost V 5 bases and J 6 bases; bases outside gene matches: 6. Germline CDR1 and CDR2: SEHNR and FQNEAQ (reference sequence). The CDR3 bases are TGTGCCAGCAGCATGAGACTAGCGGGAGCGGATACGCAGTATTTT. Amino acids: CASSMRLAGADTQYF.

In its sample, this clonotype was seen many times. The rearrangement joins TRBV28 to TRBJ2-5; D may correspond to TRBD1 or TRBD2 (5 bases each). This CDR3 region has 15 residues. Between the trimmed V and J ends, which lost 10 bases and 2 bases, there was a span of 20 bases. Germline CDR1 MDHEN, CDR2 SYDVKM. The CDR3 region is CATSPLVWGQETQYF. CDR3 sequence (DNA): TGTGCCACCTCCCCCTTGGTTTGGGGGCAAGAGACCCAGTACTTC.

This chain joins TRBV7-6 and TRBJ2-7, with 9 positions matching TRBD2. With V trimmed by 5 bases and J by 7 bases, 6 bases remained unmatched. The CDR3 runs to 13 residues. CDR1 and CDR2 from the germline V gene are SGHVS and FNYEAQ. In DNA, the CDR3 is TGTGCCAGCAGCCTTGGGACTAGCTGGGAGCAGTACTTC. Translated, it gives CASSLGTSWEQYF.

This clonotype was counted only a few times. This sequence joins TRBV15 and TRBJ1-2; 7 nucleotides agree with TRBD1. J lost 8 bases, V lost 0 bases, and 12 bases had no gene match. Germline V gives CDR1 LNHNV, CDR2 YYDKDF (reference sequence). The CDR3 loop spans 16 amino acids. CDR3 nucleotides: TGTGCCACCAGCAGAGATTTTAGCTACAGGGGAGACGGCTACACCTTC. Amino acid sequence: CATSRDFSYRGDGYTF.

The rearrangement links TRBV14 to TRBJ1-2; D might be TRBD1 (6 bases). From germline, CDR1 is SGHDN and CDR2 FVKESK. The V end was cut by 4 bases, the J end by 2 bases, with 14 bases between. CDR3 size: 15 residues. The CDR3: CASSLGHRENYGYTF. The CDR3 DNA reads TGTGCCAGCAGCCTAGGGCACAGGGAAAACTATGGCTACACCTTC.

The genes are TRBV4-2 and TRBJ1-4; D gene uncertain. There are 16 residues in the CDR3. Germline V lookup: CDR1 LGHNA, CDR2 YNFKEQ. V was trimmed by 0 bases and J by 8 bases, leaving 16 bases between them. CDR3: CASSQEYLPLREKLFF. CDR3 nucleotides: TGTGCCAGCAGCCAAGAATATCTCCCTCTAAGGGAAAAACTGTTTTTT.

In this sample, this clonotype turned up a few times. The chain joins TRBV3-1 to TRBJ1-2; 7 bases line up with TRBD1. This CDR3 spans 16 amino acids. Germline V gives CDR1 LGHDT, CDR2 YNNKEL (reference sequence). V was clipped by 3 bases and J by 4 bases; unmatched bases: 11. This chain's CDR3 is CASSQEQGPRIYGYTF. In DNA, the CDR3 is TGTGCCAGCAGCCAGGAACAGGGGCCTAGAATCTATGGCTACACCTTC. Looking up the rest from reference TRBV3-1 and TRBJ1-2 gives the full variable domain: DTAVSQTPKYLVTQMGNDKSIKCEQNLGHDTMYWYKQDSKKFLKIMFSYNNKELIINETVPNRFSPKSPDKAHLNLHINSLELGDSAVYFCASSQEQGPRIYGYTFGSGTRLTVV.

This chain joins TRBV19 and TRBJ2-1; tentatively, D is TRBD1 or TRBD2 (5 bases each). The germline gives CDR1 LNHDA, CDR2 SQIVND (reference sequence). V lost 4 bases and J 10 bases, leaving 14 bases between the germline ends. The CDR3 contains 13 residues. The CDR3 loop reads CASSRDPWGEQFF. Written as DNA, the CDR3 is TGTGCCAGTAGTAGGGACCCCTGGGGGGAGCAGTTCTTC.

The CDR3 here is CASSARQQVNGYTF. For the CDR3, the DNA is TGTGCCAGCAGTGCCCGTCAACAGGTTAATGGCTACACCTTC. The V and J genes are TRBV6-1 and TRBJ1-2, with D possibly TRBD1 on 5 matching bases. V was trimmed by 4 bases and J by 6 bases, leaving 15 bases between them. Germline V gene data show CDR1 as MNHNS and CDR2 as SASEGT. The CDR3 is 14 amino acids.

This clonotype was seen many times. The chain is built from TRBV12-3 or TRBV12-4 and TRBJ1-1, with a possible D match to TRBD1 (5 bases). Trimming left V 3 bases short and J 3 bases short, with 8 bases between. This CDR3 comprises 13 residues. The CDR3 loop reads CASSFGRDTEAFF. The CDR3 bases are TGTGCCAGCAGTTTTGGCAGGGACACTGAAGCTTTCTTT.